This T cell receptor beta chain was recovered during a study of post-analysis software for immune sequencing data. Study details: The disease courses spanned relapsing-remitting, secondary progressive and progressive-relapsing forms of multiple sclerosis. Study findings and constraints: Batch-matched samples strongly co-clustered by F measure. Normalized Chao1 diversity in multiple sclerosis patients fell significantly below that of controls. The study found TRBV5-6, TRBV5-1 and TRBV20-1 among roughly 5 TRBV segments more frequent in patients than controls.

CDR1 is SGHTA, CDR2 FQGNSA, per germline. The CDR3 sequence is 15 residues long. Remarks on this clonotype: Its antigen remains unknown. A read error may produce the germline difference seen at one junction end.

Prepared TCR beta cDNA libraries contained unique molecular identifiers. Out of roughly 1 to 10 million T cells, 480,000 or so cDNA molecules were generated. Each CDR3 protein is one row after TCRdb ran MiXCR on the PCR reads. Of hundreds of thousands of distinct CDR3 sequences in the sample, 25% to 30% are singletons; the top ten hold roughly 0.54%. This chain connects TRBV7-2 to TRBJ2-1, with D perhaps TRBD2 (7 bases). This TCR was sampled from a girl between 5 and 17 years old with multiple sclerosis. Sequencing was performed on blood. This chain's CDR3 is CVSGKGGASYNEQFF. CDR3 DNA: TGTGTCAGCGGCAAGGGGGGGGCGTCCTACAATGAGCAGTTCTTC. Looking up the rest from reference TRBV7-2 and TRBJ2-1 gives the full variable domain: GAGVSQSPSNKVTEKGKDVELRCDPISGHTALYWYRQSLGQGLEFLIYFQGNSAPDKSGLPSDRFSAERTGGSVSTLTIQRTQQEDSAVYLCVSGKGGASYNEQFFGPGTRLTVL.